This T cell receptor beta chain was sequenced during a study of metastatic and nonmetastatic thyroid tumors. For this clone: Antigen specificity is unknown.

MiXCR re-clonotyped the PCR reads for TCRdb. Altogether approximately 86,000 clones are present, about an eighth being singletons, with the ten largest covering over 7%. Trimming took 5 bases from V and 0 from J, leaving 27 bases between them. Germline values: CDR1 DFQATT, CDR2 SNEGSKA (reference sequence). This CDR3 is built from 19 residues. Notes on the study in general: It was reportedly found that TCR beta diversity was significantly higher in malignant thyroid tumors than in benign nodules, a difference seen in both blood and tumor samples.

Not a single patient had been given any form of treatment at any point before undergoing thyroid surgery. This chain joins TRBV20-1 and TRBJ2-3; D could derive from TRBD1 or TRBD2 (5 bases each). The origin of this receptor is a female donor with papillary thyroid cancer or a benign thyroid nodule (not recorded which). Some clones in this sample may be carry-over from other donors' samples. Input material: tumor tissue. The CDR3 region is CSAPPRISVRGASTDTQYF. CDR3 DNA: TGCAGTGCTCCACCCCGGATTAGCGTGAGGGGAGCTAGCACAGATACGCAGTATTTT.